This T cell receptor (beta chain) was captured by sequencing in a study of blood T cell repertoires in COVID-19. Looking at the study overall: Spain, Italy and the United States supplied samples that represented acute and convalescent COVID-19.

Clones were read by immunoSEQ multiplex PCR, and TCRdb kept only the in-frame ones, dropping some. Altogether some 290,000 clones are present, roughly 91% being singletons, with the ten largest covering more than 9%. CDR3 size: 17 residues. Germline assignment: CDR1 LGHNA and CDR2 YNFKEQ. The junction had 5 bases not matched to a gene; V was cut back by 0 bases and J by 1 base. Donors were grouped by their self-reported clinical history. Sequencing was carried out using PBMCs or T cells enriched from blood (not recorded which). V is TRBV4-2 and J is TRBJ2-3; 9 nucleotides line up with TRBD2. The receptor was isolated from a woman aged 25 to 45 who had recovered from COVID-19. CDR3 in amino acids: CASSQDPRLAGTDTQYF. DNA for the CDR3: TGTGCCAGCAGCCAAGATCCGAGACTAGCGGGCACAGATACGCAGTATTTT.